The 14 T cell receptor beta chains reported below all come from one sample, sequenced in a study of T-cell memory formation after mild COVID-19. TCRdb reprocessed the 5' RACE reads via MiXCR and lists one record per CDR3 protein. The sample includes roughly 99,000 distinct CDR3 sequences, over 13% of them seen just once. Material: PBMCs or a T cell subset sorted from them (not recorded which). These receptors were taken from a man aged 18 to 29 who had mild COVID-19 (a few samples of this study predate the infection). Cell type and time point are not known.

This clonotype was detected a few times. This CDR3 is CASSPLRTGNTGELFF. DNA of the CDR3: TGTGCCAGCAGCCCACTTCGAACAGGGAACACCGGGGAGCTGTTTTTT. V and J are TRBV7-8 and TRBJ2-2; a possible D gene is TRBD1 (5 bases). V was shortened by 5 bases and J by 1 base, with 14 bases between the two germline ends. The CDR3 loop spans 16 amino acids. CDR1 is SGHVS and CDR2 is FQNEAQ in the germline V gene.

This clonotype was found a few times. The chain combines TRBV4-1 with TRBJ1-4; the D is unclear. Germline V CDR1 and CDR2: MGHRA, YSYEKL. The CDR3 is 15 residues long. V gave up 0 bases and J gave up 8 bases, with 13 bases separating them. The DNA of the CDR3 is TGCGCCAGCAGCCAAGAGGCCTCGTTAAGGGAAAAACTGTTTTTT. Translated: CASSQEASLREKLFF.

This rearrangement joins TRBV25-1 to TRBJ1-1; a weak D match, TRBD1 (5 bases). Germline V CDR1 and CDR2: MGHDK, SYGVNS. V was cut by 2 bases and J by 4 bases, with 8 bases left in between. This CDR3 contains 13 residues. The CDR3 region has the DNA TGTGCCAGCAGTGAACTGGGACCCACTGAAGCTTTCTTT. Translation: CASSELGPTEAFF.

This clonotype was recorded many times. The chain recombines TRBV29-1 with TRBJ2-1; TRBD1 matches at 7 bases. This CDR3 region has 11 residues. With V trimmed by 7 bases and J by 11 bases, 8 bases remained unmatched. Per the germline V gene, CDR1 is SQVTM and CDR2 is ANQGSEA. The CDR3 sequence: CSARGGAKQFF. CDR3 bases: TGCAGCGCCCGAGGGGGCGCGAAGCAGTTCTTC.

V is TRBV4-1 and J is TRBJ2-7, with 7 bases matching TRBD1. The J segment lost 3 bases and the V segment lost 3 bases, leaving 8 bases of the junction unmatched. The germline gives CDR1 MGHRA, CDR2 YSYEKL. The CDR3 is made up of 15 amino acids. CDR3 DNA sequence: TGCGCCAGCAGCCAGACCGGGACAGTGTTCTACGAGCAGTACTTC. This sequence encodes CASSQTGTVFYEQYF.

This clonotype was seen repeatedly, ten times or more. This chain connects TRBV7-6 to TRBJ2-3, with 8 positions matching TRBD2. CDR1 is SGHVS, CDR2 FNYEAQ, per germline. This CDR3 has 18 residues. After removal of 5 bases from V and 0 bases from J, the junction contained 13 bases not matched to a gene. CDR3 sequence reads: CASSRPPTSGASTDTQYF. CDR3 in DNA: TGTGCCAGCAGCCGCCCCCCTACTAGCGGAGCTAGCACAGATACGCAGTATTTT.

The chain combines TRBV19 with TRBJ2-3, with D possibly TRBD1 on 5 matching bases. Between the trimmed V and J ends, which lost 6 bases and 4 bases, there was a span of 20 bases. CDR3 length: 16 residues. CDR1 is LNHDA and CDR2 is SQIVND in the germline V gene (reference sequence). The CDR3: CASSPTGQGWADTQYF. CDR3 sequence (DNA): TGTGCCAGTAGCCCCACCGGGCAGGGTTGGGCAGATACGCAGTATTTT. Drawing the rest from reference TRBV19 and TRBJ2-3, the complete variable domain is DGGITQSPKYLFRKEGQNVTLSCEQNLNHDAMYWYRQDPGQGLRLIYYSQIVNDFQKGDIAEGYSVSREKKESFPLTVTSAQKNPTAFYLCASSPTGQGWADTQYFGPGTRLTVL.

This clonotype was seen only a few times. For the CDR3, the DNA is TGTGCCAGCAGACCGGGACAGGACCAAGCTTTCTTT. Its protein product is CASRPGQDQAFF. The chain links TRBV12-3 or TRBV12-4 to TRBJ1-1; 8 nucleotides line up with TRBD1. This CDR3 has 12 amino acids. Unmatched junction bases numbered 6, after V lost 6 bases and J lost 9 bases.

This clonotype turned up a few times. The J gene is TRBJ1-1, the V gene TRBV6-5; the D gene is possibly TRBD1 (5 bases). The CDR3 is 15 amino acids. With 2 bases removed from V and 2 bases from J, the gap between germline ends came to 12 bases. Per the germline V gene, CDR1 is MNHEY and CDR2 is SVGAGI. CDR3 sequence: CASSYGAELNTEAFF. CDR3 DNA sequence: TGTGCCAGCAGTTACGGGGCAGAACTAAACACTGAAGCTTTCTTT.

The chain carries TRBV6-2 or TRBV6-3 and TRBJ2-5, with D maybe TRBD1 (5 bases). The V and J ends lost 2 bases and 5 bases respectively, with 15 bases between them. CDR3 size: 15 residues. CDR1 MNHEY and CDR2 SVGEGT come from the germline V gene. The CDR3 DNA sequence: TGTGCCAGCAGTTACCTAACAGGTTCGCCCGAGACCCAGTACTTC. Amino acid sequence: CASSYLTGSPETQYF.

Ten or more counts support this clonotype. The chain uses TRBV6-5 and TRBJ2-7, with 8 positions matching TRBD2. V shed 2 bases and J 4 bases; nucleotides not matched to a gene: 1. The CDR3 runs to 13 residues. Germline V lookup: CDR1 MNHEY, CDR2 SVGAGI. CDR3 protein: CASSYAGGYEQYF. In DNA, the CDR3 is TGTGCCAGCAGTTACGCGGGGGGTTACGAGCAGTACTTC.

This chain uses TRBV7-8 with TRBJ1-2, with D possibly matching TRBD1 (5 bases). The germline V gene encodes CDR1 SGHVS and CDR2 FQNEAQ. This CDR3 region has 13 residues. V lost 4 bases, J lost 8 bases, and 14 bases lay in between. CDR3 sequence (DNA): TGTGCCAGCAGCTACAGGACTTTGGCAGGCTACACCTTC. Translating gives CASSYRTLAGYTF.

The chain is built from TRBV7-9 and TRBJ2-2, with unresolved D. Deletions cut 3 bases from V and 7 bases from J, with 6 bases between. Germline V gene sequence: CDR1 SEHNR, CDR2 FQNEAQ (reference sequence). This CDR3 has 12 amino acids. The CDR3: CASSFPRGELFF. Written as DNA, the CDR3 is TGTGCCAGCAGCTTCCCCCGCGGGGAGCTGTTTTTT. Variable domain in full (rest from reference TRBV7-9 and TRBJ2-2): DTGVSQNPRHKITKRGQNVTFRCDPISEHNRLYWYRQTLGQGPEFLTYFQNEAQLEKSRLLSDRFSAERPKGSFSTLEIQRTEQGDSAMYLCASSFPRGELFFGEGSRLTVL.

The chain has TRBV20-1 and TRBJ2-5, with TRBD2 identical over 8 bases. This CDR3 is 14 amino acids long. The V gene end was trimmed by 1 base and the J gene end by 5 bases; junction bases not matched to a gene: 6. Looked up from germline, CDR1 is DFQATT and CDR2 is SNEGSKA (reference sequence). The CDR3 region is CSARATRLAETQYF. CDR3 in DNA: TGCAGTGCTAGAGCTACTAGACTAGCGGAGACCCAGTACTTC.